The 10 T cell receptor beta chains below come from one sample, sequenced in a study of control samples from healthy donors and cancer patients. Method: immunoSEQ multiplex PCR; TCRdb's copy keeps in-frame clones and lacks some. The data hold some 140,000 clones, with over 90% observed a single time. The sample consisted of PBMCs. All receptors derive from a man in his 60s with colorectal cancer.

This clone was seen more than once but under ten times. The chain links TRBV6-5 to TRBJ1-2; tentatively, D is TRBD1 (5 bases). The germline CDR1 and CDR2 sequences are MNHEY and SVGAGI. Trimming shortened V by 5 bases and J by 2 bases, and 15 bases separated the two germline ends. The CDR3 runs to 15 residues. Written as DNA, the CDR3 is TGTGCCAGCAGTCTAAACCAGGGCGCAAACTATGGCTACACCTTC. This gives the protein CASSLNQGANYGYTF.

V and J are TRBV18 and TRBJ1-1; TRBD1 matches at 7 bases. Germline CDR1 is KGHSH and CDR2 is LQKENI. There are 12 residues in the CDR3. J gave up 13 bases and V 1 base, and 6 bases lay outside the gene matches. CDR3 sequence reads: CASSPLQGGDFF. CDR3 coding DNA: TGTGCCAGCTCACCACTCCAGGGGGGGGATTTCTTT.

This clone has a single count. V is TRBV3-1 (or the pseudogene TRBV3-2) and J is TRBJ1-1, with 7 bases fitting TRBD1. With V trimmed by 0 bases and J by 5 bases, 6 bases remained unmatched. The CDR3 has 15 residues. The germline V gene encodes CDR1 LGHDT and CDR2 YNNKEL (reference sequence). CDR3: CASSQEQTGRTEAFF. The CDR3 DNA reads TGTGCCAGCAGCCAAGAACAGACAGGGAGGACTGAAGCTTTCTTT.

The genes are TRBV6-2 or TRBV6-3 and TRBJ2-1; either TRBD1 or TRBD2 may supply D (5 bases each). Germline V gene sequence: CDR1 MNHEY, CDR2 SVGEGT. V was clipped by 2 bases and J by 3 bases, with 11 bases between them. CDR3 length: 15 residues. The CDR3 nucleotides are TGTGCCAGCAGTTACGGGGGTGTCATCTACAATGAGCAGTTCTTC. This encodes CASSYGGVIYNEQFF.

The gene calls are TRBV27 and TRBJ1-2; 8 bases are a match to TRBD1. The CDR3 has 16 amino acids. Germline V gives CDR1 MNHEY, CDR2 SMNVEV (reference sequence). J lost 6 bases, V lost 5 bases, and 14 bases had no gene match. The CDR3 loop is CASSVGTGGRLNGYTF. CDR3 coding DNA: TGTGCCAGCAGTGTTGGGACAGGAGGGCGACTCAATGGCTACACCTTC.

The chain carries TRBV18 and TRBJ1-2, with D hard to call. The germline CDR1 and CDR2 sequences are KGHSH and LQKENI. Trimming stripped 3 bases from V and 6 bases from J, with 14 bases between. This CDR3 is 14 amino acids long. The CDR3, as DNA: TGTGCCAGCTCACCCGTAGGGAGTCCCGATGGCTACACCTTC. It translates to CASSPVGSPDGYTF.

The V and J genes are TRBV7-2 and TRBJ1-2; D gene unclear. CDR3 length: 13 amino acids. Trimming shortened V by 3 bases and J by 4 bases, and 9 bases separated the two germline ends. The germline V gene encodes CDR1 SGHTA and CDR2 FQGNSA. CDR3 in DNA: TGTGCCAGCAGCTTCGACATCGGCTATGGCTACACCTTC. This encodes CASSFDIGYGYTF.

This chain connects TRBV4-1 to TRBJ1-4, with D maybe TRBD1 (5 bases). The V gene lost 3 bases and the J gene lost 2 bases, with 13 bases spanning the gap. From germline, CDR1 is MGHRA and CDR2 YSYEKL. CDR3 length: 16 residues. CDR3 nucleotides: TGCGCCAGCAGCCAGACGCCGGGGGGGACTAATGAAAAACTGTTTTTT. Translating it yields CASSQTPGGTNEKLFF.

The chain recombines TRBV7-6 with TRBJ2-1, with 12 bases lining up with TRBD2. The germline V gene has CDR1 SGHVS and CDR2 FNYEAQ. V lost 2 bases and J lost 6; bases outside the gene matches: 11. The CDR3 runs 18 residues. This CDR3 reads CASSLWGRASGGGNEQFF. In DNA form, the CDR3 reads TGTGCCAGCAGCTTATGGGGCCGGGCTAGCGGGGGGGGCAATGAGCAGTTCTTC.

This chain connects TRBV7-9 to TRBJ2-7; possible D gene TRBD1, 5 bases. The CDR3 sequence is 13 residues long. V was trimmed by 4 bases and J by 0 bases, leaving 7 bases between them. Germline CDR1 reads SEHNR; CDR2 reads FQNEAQ (reference sequence). CDR3 protein: CASSSDSSYEQYF. The CDR3 DNA sequence: TGTGCCAGCAGCTCCGACAGCTCCTACGAGCAGTACTTC.